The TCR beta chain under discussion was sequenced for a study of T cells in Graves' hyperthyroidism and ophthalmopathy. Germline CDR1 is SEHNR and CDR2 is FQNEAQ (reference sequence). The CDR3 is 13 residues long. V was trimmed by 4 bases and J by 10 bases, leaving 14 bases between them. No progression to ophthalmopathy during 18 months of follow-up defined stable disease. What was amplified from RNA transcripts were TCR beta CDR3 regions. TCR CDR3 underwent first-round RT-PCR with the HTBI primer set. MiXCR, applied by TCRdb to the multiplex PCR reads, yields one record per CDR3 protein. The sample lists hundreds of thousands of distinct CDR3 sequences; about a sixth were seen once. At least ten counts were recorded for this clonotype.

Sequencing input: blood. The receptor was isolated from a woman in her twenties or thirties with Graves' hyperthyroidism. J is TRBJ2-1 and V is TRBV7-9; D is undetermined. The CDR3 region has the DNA TGTGCCAGCAGCTCTCTATTACAATGGGAGCAGTTCTTC. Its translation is CASSSLLQWEQFF.